Below, 30 T cell receptor beta chains from the same sample are listed, as sequenced in a study of cytomegalovirus exposure and HLA in healthy donors. With 60 Vbeta and 13 Jbeta primers, the PCR was carried out. Clones were read by immunoSEQ multiplex PCR, and TCRdb kept only the in-frame ones, dropping some. The sample consists of more than 150,000 clones, roughly 81% of them appearing once. The sequenced sample consisted of PBMCs. The receptors shown here come from a young woman in good health and CMV-seronegative.

A few counts support this clone. The chain recombines TRBV16 with TRBJ1-2; D unclear. The CDR3 is 13 amino acids. V was clipped by 0 bases and J by 8 bases, with 10 bases between them. Germline V gene data show CDR1 as KGHSY and CDR2 as FQNENV. CDR3 sequence reads: CASSQSRERGYTF. DNA for the CDR3: TGTGCCAGCAGCCAATCACGGGAAAGAGGCTACACCTTC.

The chain has TRBV9 and TRBJ1-2; D is possibly TRBD1 (5 bases). Per germline, CDR1 SGDLS and CDR2 YYNGEE. The CDR3 is 17 residues long. Trimming removed 1 base at V and 1 base at J, with 17 bases between. CDR3: CASSVSAGQGFNYGYTF. The CDR3 DNA sequence: TGTGCCAGCAGCGTAAGTGCAGGCCAGGGATTTAACTATGGCTACACCTTC.

This clone showed up just once. The rearrangement links TRBV6-5 to TRBJ1-2; weak D call: TRBD1 (5 bases). CDR3 length: 14 amino acids. From germline, CDR1 is MNHEY and CDR2 SVGAGI. The V end lost 8 bases, the J end lost 4 bases, and 17 bases lay between the germline ends. The DNA of the CDR3 is TGTGCCAGCGGCCTTCGACAGCTCCTCTATGGCTACACCTTC. Translated, it gives CASGLRQLLYGYTF.

Worth noting for this clone: The same CDR3 arises from other DNA sequences in this sample as well. V is TRBV23-1 and J is TRBJ1-2, with D possibly being TRBD1 (5 bases). TRBV23-1 is reported as an ORF; its role is uncertain. This CDR3 has 17 residues. V was trimmed by 1 base and J by 3 bases, leaving 18 bases between them. The chain's CDR3 is CASSQWVNTVGDYGYTF. The CDR3 nucleotides read TGCGCCAGCAGTCAATGGGTCAACACGGTAGGGGACTATGGCTACACCTTC.

The J gene is TRBJ1-5, the V gene TRBV5-8, with 11 bases matching TRBD1. Per germline, CDR1 SGHTS and CDR2 YDEGEE. This CDR3 spans 15 amino acids. V trimming: 3 bases; J trimming: 6 bases; junction bases outside the gene matches: 5. The CDR3 sequence: CASSSGTGGSQPQHF. The CDR3 DNA is TGTGCCAGCAGCTCGGGGACAGGGGGGAGTCAGCCCCAGCATTTT.

This clone turned up a few times. The gene calls are TRBV9 and TRBJ2-7, with 7 bases identical to TRBD1. The CDR3 is 15 amino acids. V shed 0 bases and J 7 bases; nucleotides not matched to a gene: 10. The germline V gene has CDR1 SGDLS and CDR2 YYNGEE. CDR3 DNA: TGTGCCAGCAGCGTAGAGGGACAGCCTGGGGAGGAGCAGTACTTC. Encoded protein: CASSVEGQPGEEQYF.

The sample holds one count of this clone. The V gene is TRBV2, the J gene TRBJ2-1; 7 bases agree with TRBD2. Trimming cost V 1 base and J 5 bases; bases outside gene matches: 2. This CDR3 has 14 residues. Germline values: CDR1 SNHLY, CDR2 FYNNEI. The CDR3 nucleotides read TGTGCCAGCAGTGAAGGGCTAGCGGACAATGAGCAGTTCTTC. Protein product: CASSEGLADNEQFF.

This clone was observed a few times. V gene TRBV2 combines with J gene TRBJ2-5, with 8 positions matching TRBD2. V was clipped by 7 bases and J by 1 base; unmatched bases: 14. Germline V CDR1 and CDR2: SNHLY, FYNNEI. CDR3 size: 17 residues. CDR3: CASNPAAGGALQETQYF. The CDR3 DNA is TGTGCCAGCAATCCCGCCGCCGGGGGGGCCCTCCAAGAGACCCAGTACTTC.

The V gene is TRBV5-6, the J gene TRBJ2-7; D is undetermined. Trimming stripped 1 base from V and 3 bases from J, with 14 bases between. From germline, CDR1 is SGHDT and CDR2 YYEEEE. The CDR3 is made up of 15 amino acids. The CDR3 region is CASSLSWQAYYEQYF. DNA of the CDR3: TGTGCCAGCAGCTTGTCTTGGCAGGCCTACTACGAGCAGTACTTC. Full variable domain (rest looked up from reference TRBV5-6 and TRBJ2-7): DAGVTQSPTHLIKTRGQQVTLRCSPKSGHDTVSWYQQALGQGPQFIFQYYEEEERQRGNFPDRFSGHQFPNYSSELNVNALLLGDSALYLCASSLSWQAYYEQYFGPGTRLTVT.

Worth noting for this clone: At one boundary the junction diverges from the germline segment, which might be a read error. The same CDR3 can be traced to other DNA sequences in this sample. The gene calls are TRBV4-1 and TRBJ2-7, with D perhaps TRBD2 (5 bases). The length of the CDR3 is 12 residues. Germline V lookup: CDR1 MGHRA, CDR2 YSYEKL. The CDR3 sequence: CASSQETGEQYF. CDR3 in DNA: TGTGCCAGCAGCCAAGAAACGGGAGAGCAGTACTTC.

The V and J genes are TRBV29-1 and TRBJ2-3; weak D call: TRBD2 (5 bases). V gave up 8 bases and J gave up 3 bases, with 21 bases separating them. The CDR3 consists of 15 residues. Germline loops: CDR1 SQVTM, CDR2 ANQGSEA. The CDR3, as DNA: TGCAGCTGTTACCCGGTCAGGCGGGTAACAGATACGCAGTATTTT. Translation: CSCYPVRRVTDTQYF.

The genes are TRBV7-2 and TRBJ2-7; 7 bases are a match to TRBD1. Germline CDR1 and CDR2: SGHTA and FQGNSA. V lost 8 bases, J lost 0 bases, and 4 bases stayed unmatched. CDR3 size: 13 residues. CDR3 region: CASRTGSSYEQYF. The CDR3 DNA follows: TGTGCCAGCCGGACAGGTAGCTCCTACGAGCAGTACTTC.

This clone was found a few times. V gene TRBV20-1 combines with J gene TRBJ1-1; weak D call: TRBD1 (6 bases). The CDR3 runs to 11 residues. Germline V CDR1 and CDR2: DFQATT, SNEGSKA (reference sequence). Trimming stripped 5 bases from V and 7 bases from J, with 11 bases between. For the CDR3, the DNA is TGCAGTGCTCCGACAGGCAATGAAGCTTTCTTT. It encodes CSAPTGNEAFF.

The chain couples TRBV28 to TRBJ1-5; 7 bases are a match to TRBD1. This CDR3 comprises 16 residues. The ends lost 2 bases at V and 1 base at J; junction bases unmatched: 5. CDR1 MDHEN and CDR2 SYDVKM come from the germline V gene. Here the CDR3 reads CASSLGEQGSNQPQHF. CDR3 nucleotides: TGTGCCAGCAGTTTAGGGGAACAGGGGAGCAATCAGCCCCAGCATTTT.

The chain combines TRBV5-5 with TRBJ1-3, with D possibly matching TRBD1 (6 bases). CDR1 SGHKS and CDR2 YYEKEE come from the germline V gene (reference sequence). V was pared by 4 bases and J by 4 bases, with 18 bases between. CDR3 length: 16 residues. The CDR3 DNA follows: TGTGCCAGCAGCACCGTGCCCCAGGGGCTGGGAAACACCATATATTTT. Amino acids: CASSTVPQGLGNTIYF. The whole variable domain, remainder taken from reference TRBV5-5 and TRBJ1-3, is DAGVTQSPTHLIKTRGQQVTLRCSPISGHKSVSWYQQVLGQGPQFIFQYYEKEERGRGNFPDRFSARQFPNYSSELNVNALLLGDSALYLCASSTVPQGLGNTIYFGEGSWLTVV.

This rearrangement joins TRBV18 to TRBJ2-5, with 7 bases that match TRBD2. This CDR3 comprises 14 residues. Trimming removed 4 bases from V and 5 bases from J; junction bases left unmatched: 7. The germline V gene encodes CDR1 KGHSH and CDR2 LQKENI. Here the CDR3 DNA reads TGTGCCAGCTCACTCCGAGCGGGGCGGGAGACCCAGTACTTC. It yields the protein CASSLRAGRETQYF.

This clone was counted between two and nine times. This chain connects TRBV29-1 to TRBJ1-5; D is perhaps TRBD1 (5 bases). This CDR3 has 12 amino acids. From germline, CDR1 is SQVTM and CDR2 ANQGSEA. Trimming pared 4 bases from V and 2 bases from J, leaving 6 bases between. The CDR3 nucleotides are TGCAGCGTTGGACAGCGCAATCAGCCCCAGCATTTT. Protein product: CSVGQRNQPQHF.

This clone was seen a few times. The genes are TRBV27 and TRBJ1-2; 9 bases fit TRBD1. This CDR3 has 13 residues. With V trimmed by 6 bases and J by 8 bases, 7 bases remained unmatched. Germline values: CDR1 MNHEY, CDR2 SMNVEV (reference sequence). Here the CDR3 DNA reads TGTGCCAGCAGATACACAGGGGGCGGCGGCTACACCTTC. Its protein product is CASRYTGGGGYTF.

This clone was seen a handful of times. The chain recombines TRBV6-5 with TRBJ2-3, with D possibly TRBD2 on 7 matching bases. Germline CDR1 is MNHEY and CDR2 is SVGAGI. The CDR3 has 15 residues. Trimming left V 2 bases short and J 2 bases short, with 11 bases between. The CDR3 region has the DNA TGTGCCAGCAGTTACAGGGGGGGGAACACAGATACGCAGTATTTT. This translates into CASSYRGGNTDTQYF.

The V call is TRBV27, the J call TRBJ2-7; TRBD2 aligns across 11 bases. The germline gives CDR1 MNHEY, CDR2 SMNVEV (reference sequence). The length of the CDR3 is 15 residues. V lost 6 bases to trimming and J lost 3 bases; unmatched junction nucleotides: 7. The CDR3 region is CASSPRGLADYEQYF. DNA of the CDR3: TGTGCCAGCAGCCCCCGGGGACTAGCGGACTACGAGCAGTACTTC.

This clone was seen only a few times. The chain employs TRBV28 and TRBJ2-2; 7 positions match TRBD2. V lost 6 bases, J lost 5 bases, and 15 bases stayed unmatched. Germline loops: CDR1 MDHEN, CDR2 SYDVKM. The CDR3 consists of 17 residues. The CDR3 DNA follows: TGTGCCAGCAGCTCACGGAGGTGGGGGGGGAGAACCGGGGAGCTGTTTTTT. It yields the protein CASSSRRWGGRTGELFF.

The chain joins TRBV7-9 to TRBJ1-1; 8 positions agree with TRBD1. After removal of 4 bases from V and 5 bases from J, the junction contained 9 bases not matched to a gene. Germline V gene sequence: CDR1 SEHNR, CDR2 FQNEAQ (reference sequence). The CDR3 contains 15 residues. The CDR3 is CASSWRGQAGTEAFF. CDR3 bases: TGTGCCAGCAGCTGGAGGGGACAGGCTGGAACTGAAGCTTTCTTT.

This clone was detected once. Different DNA sequences within this sample yield the same CDR3. This chain connects TRBV5-1 to TRBJ2-3, with a tentative D call TRBD1 (5 bases). The V gene's germline CDR1 is SGHRS and CDR2 YFSETQ. V was shortened by 1 base and J by 4 bases, with 13 bases between the two germline ends. The CDR3 is made up of 15 amino acids. The CDR3 loop reads CASSLKVQGADTQYF. CDR3 nucleotide sequence: TGCGCCAGCAGCTTGAAGGTCCAGGGCGCAGATACGCAGTATTTT.

The rearrangement joins TRBV10-1 to TRBJ2-7; 11 bases agree with TRBD1. The length of the CDR3 is 15 residues. V was pared by 4 bases and J by 0 bases, with 2 bases of the junction left unmatched. Germline CDR1 is WNHNN and CDR2 is SYGVQD (reference sequence). The CDR3 reads CASSAGTGGSYEQYF. In DNA form, the CDR3 reads TGCGCCAGCAGTGCGGGGACAGGGGGCTCCTACGAGCAGTACTTC.

V gene TRBV10-3 combines with J gene TRBJ1-5, with TRBD1 as a possible D gene (5 bases). Per germline, CDR1 ENHRY and CDR2 SYGVKD. This CDR3 comprises 14 residues. Trimming took off 2 bases at V and 6 bases at J, with 11 bases between the two ends. CDR3 protein: CAISERRDGQPQHF. The CDR3 coding sequence is TGTGCCATCAGTGAGAGGAGGGACGGTCAGCCCCAGCATTTT.

The table lists this clone with a few counts. The V gene is TRBV6-6, the J gene TRBJ2-7; TRBD1 agrees at 11 bases. With V trimmed by 4 bases and J by 7 bases, 9 bases remained unmatched. The length of the CDR3 is 15 residues. Germline CDR1 and CDR2: MNHNY and SVGAGI (reference sequence). In DNA, the CDR3 is TGTGCCAGCAGTTTGGTAGGACAGGGGGCTGGAGAGCAGTACTTC. It codes for CASSLVGQGAGEQYF.

The chain recombines TRBV19 with TRBJ2-5; 9 bases map to TRBD1. This CDR3 comprises 14 residues. From germline, CDR1 is LNHDA and CDR2 SQIVND (reference sequence). J was trimmed by 5 bases and V by 5 bases; bases with no gene match: 6. The CDR3 nucleotides read TGTGCCAGTAGTTTAACAGGGGGCCAGGAGACCCAGTACTTC. As protein: CASSLTGGQETQYF.

The V call is TRBV7-2, the J call TRBJ2-7, with no clear D. Germline values: CDR1 SGHTA, CDR2 FQGNSA. V was pared by 5 bases and J by 4 bases, with 12 bases between. The CDR3 length is 13 residues. The DNA of the CDR3 is TGTGCCAGCAGCCCCCCTGAGGATTACGAGCAGTACTTC. Translation gives CASSPPEDYEQYF.

The rearrangement joins TRBV10-3 to TRBJ2-3; D might be TRBD2 (7 bases). The germline CDR1 and CDR2 sequences are ENHRY and SYGVKD. V shed 5 bases and J shed 5 bases, with 29 bases lying between them. There are 19 residues in the CDR3. CDR3 nucleotide sequence: TGTGCCATCAGTACACCCCAAACTGTGAGATCCGGGGGGCGAGATACGCAGTATTTT. Its translation is CAISTPQTVRSGGRDTQYF.

This chain joins TRBV2 and TRBJ2-3; D perhaps matches TRBD2 (6 bases). Trimming left V 5 bases short and J 5 bases short, with 8 bases between. This CDR3 has 12 residues. From germline, CDR1 is SNHLY and CDR2 FYNNEI. DNA for the CDR3: TGTGCCAGCAGTACTAGCCGAGATACGCAGTATTTT. Its translation is CASSTSRDTQYF.